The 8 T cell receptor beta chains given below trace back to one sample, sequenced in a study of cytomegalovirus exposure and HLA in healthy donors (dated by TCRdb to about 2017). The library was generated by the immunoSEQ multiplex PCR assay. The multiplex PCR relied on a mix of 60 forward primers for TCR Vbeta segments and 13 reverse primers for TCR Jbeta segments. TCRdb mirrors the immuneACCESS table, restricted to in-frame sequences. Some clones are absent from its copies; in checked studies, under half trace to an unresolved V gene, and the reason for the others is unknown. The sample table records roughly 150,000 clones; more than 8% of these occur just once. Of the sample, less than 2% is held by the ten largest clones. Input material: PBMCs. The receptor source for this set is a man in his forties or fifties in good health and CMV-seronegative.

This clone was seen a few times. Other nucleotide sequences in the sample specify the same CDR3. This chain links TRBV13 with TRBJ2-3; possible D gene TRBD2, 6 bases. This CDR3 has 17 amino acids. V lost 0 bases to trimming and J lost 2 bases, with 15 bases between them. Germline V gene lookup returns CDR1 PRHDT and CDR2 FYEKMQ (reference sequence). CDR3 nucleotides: TGTGCCAGCAGCTTAGGATCGAGCGGGCTGAACACAGATACGCAGTATTTT. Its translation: CASSLGSSGLNTDTQYF.

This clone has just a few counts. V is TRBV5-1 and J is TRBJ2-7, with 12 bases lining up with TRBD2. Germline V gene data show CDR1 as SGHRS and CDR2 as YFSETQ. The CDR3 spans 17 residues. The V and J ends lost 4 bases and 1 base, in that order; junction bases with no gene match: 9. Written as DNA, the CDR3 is TGCGCCAGCAGCCCCCAGACTAGCGGGAGACAATCCTACGAGCAGTACTTC. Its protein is CASSPQTSGRQSYEQYF.

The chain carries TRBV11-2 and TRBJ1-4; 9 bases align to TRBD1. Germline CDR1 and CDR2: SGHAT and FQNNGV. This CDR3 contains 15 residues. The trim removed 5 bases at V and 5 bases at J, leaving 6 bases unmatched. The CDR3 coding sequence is TGTGCCAGCAGCATCGACAGGGGGAGGAATGAAAAACTGTTTTTT. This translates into CASSIDRGRNEKLFF.

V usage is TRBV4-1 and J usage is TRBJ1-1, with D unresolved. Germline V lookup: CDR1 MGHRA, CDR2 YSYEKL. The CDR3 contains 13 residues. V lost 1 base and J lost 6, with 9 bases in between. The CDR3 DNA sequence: TGCGCCAGCAGCCAAGGAGTGAGCCCTGAAGCTTTCTTT. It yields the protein CASSQGVSPEAFF.

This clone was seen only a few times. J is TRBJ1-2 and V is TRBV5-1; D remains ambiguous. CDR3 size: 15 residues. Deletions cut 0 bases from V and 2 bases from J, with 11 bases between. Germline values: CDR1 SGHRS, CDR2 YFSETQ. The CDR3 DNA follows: TGCGCCAGCAGCTTGGGAAGCGGGGTAAACTATGGCTACACCTTC. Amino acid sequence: CASSLGSGVNYGYTF.

The CDR3: CASSAGGNRENTEAFF. The CDR3 DNA reads TGTGCCAGCAGCGCCGGGGGGAACCGAGAGAACACTGAAGCTTTCTTT. The chain combines TRBV9 with TRBJ1-1, with TRBD1 as a possible D gene (5 bases). The V gene lost 3 bases and the J gene lost 1 base, with 16 bases spanning the gap. CDR1 is SGDLS, CDR2 YYNGEE, per germline. This CDR3 region has 16 residues.

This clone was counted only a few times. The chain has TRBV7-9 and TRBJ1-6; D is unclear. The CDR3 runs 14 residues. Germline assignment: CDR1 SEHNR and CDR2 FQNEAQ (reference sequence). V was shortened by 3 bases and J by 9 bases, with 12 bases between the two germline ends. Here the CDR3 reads CASSFPEAASPLHF. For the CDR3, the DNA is TGTGCCAGCAGCTTCCCCGAAGCGGCTTCACCCCTCCACTTT.

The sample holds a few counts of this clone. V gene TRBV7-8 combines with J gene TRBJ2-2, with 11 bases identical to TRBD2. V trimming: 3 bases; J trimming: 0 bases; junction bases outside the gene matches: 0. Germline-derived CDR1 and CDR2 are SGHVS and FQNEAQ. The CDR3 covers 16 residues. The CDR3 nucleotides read TGTGCCAGCAGCTTTAGCGGGGGGGCGAACACCGGGGAGCTGTTTTTT. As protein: CASSFSGGANTGELFF.